The subject of this entry is one TCR beta chain. Its matching antigen is unknown. The ends were cut back, 4 bases at V and 2 bases at J, with 8 bases in the middle. Germline values: CDR1 SGHNT, CDR2 YENEEA. The CDR3 is made up of 13 amino acids. The record originates from a study of T cell responses to AZD1222 COVID-19 vaccine. Points from the study as a whole: Targets within unmutated variant regions were reportedly found for nearly half of spike-specific TCRs. Distributed over spike, vaccine-associated CD4 TCRs predominated at 160-218 and 743-854.

TCRdb keeps only in-frame clones here, not all; method: immunoSEQ multiplex PCR. The repertoire includes 100,000 to 120,000 clones, just over 85% of them detected once, and about 3% sits in the top ten. The TCR originated in an adult in good health. The specimen was peripheral blood, collected on day 0 of AZD1222 vaccination. This chain connects TRBV11-3 to TRBJ2-5; a weak D match, TRBD1 (5 bases). The CDR3 DNA sequence: TGTGCCAGCAGCTGGGGCAGGCAAGAGACCCAGTACTTC. This codes for CASSWGRQETQYF.